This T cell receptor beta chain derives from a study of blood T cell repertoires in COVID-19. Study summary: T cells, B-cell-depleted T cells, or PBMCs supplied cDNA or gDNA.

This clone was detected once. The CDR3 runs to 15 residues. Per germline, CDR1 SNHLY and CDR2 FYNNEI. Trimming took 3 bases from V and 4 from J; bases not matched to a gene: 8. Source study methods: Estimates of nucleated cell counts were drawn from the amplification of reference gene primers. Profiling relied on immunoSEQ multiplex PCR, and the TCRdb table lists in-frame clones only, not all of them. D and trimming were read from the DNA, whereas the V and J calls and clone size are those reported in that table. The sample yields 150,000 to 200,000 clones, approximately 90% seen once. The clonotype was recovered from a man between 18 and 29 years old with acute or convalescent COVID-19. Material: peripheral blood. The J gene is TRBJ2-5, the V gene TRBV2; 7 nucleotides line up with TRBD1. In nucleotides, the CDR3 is TGTGCCAGCAGTGAGGGGGTGAGGGGGCGAGAGACCCAGTACTTC. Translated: CASSEGVRGRETQYF.